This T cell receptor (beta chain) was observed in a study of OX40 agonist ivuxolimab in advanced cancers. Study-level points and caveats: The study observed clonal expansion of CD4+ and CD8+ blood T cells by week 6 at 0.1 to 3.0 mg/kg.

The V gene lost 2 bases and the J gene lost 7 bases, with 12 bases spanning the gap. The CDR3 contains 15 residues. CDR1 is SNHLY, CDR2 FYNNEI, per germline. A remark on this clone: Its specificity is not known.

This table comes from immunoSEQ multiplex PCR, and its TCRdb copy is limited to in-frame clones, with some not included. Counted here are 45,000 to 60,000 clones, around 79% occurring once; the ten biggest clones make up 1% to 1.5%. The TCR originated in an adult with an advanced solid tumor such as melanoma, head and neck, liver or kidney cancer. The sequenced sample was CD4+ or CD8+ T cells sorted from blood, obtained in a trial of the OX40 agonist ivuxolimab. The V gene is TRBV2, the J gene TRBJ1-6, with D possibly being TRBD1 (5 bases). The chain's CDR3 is CASSERGLKNSPLHF. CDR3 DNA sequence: TGTGCCAGCAGTGAAAGGGGATTAAAGAATTCACCCCTCCACTTT.